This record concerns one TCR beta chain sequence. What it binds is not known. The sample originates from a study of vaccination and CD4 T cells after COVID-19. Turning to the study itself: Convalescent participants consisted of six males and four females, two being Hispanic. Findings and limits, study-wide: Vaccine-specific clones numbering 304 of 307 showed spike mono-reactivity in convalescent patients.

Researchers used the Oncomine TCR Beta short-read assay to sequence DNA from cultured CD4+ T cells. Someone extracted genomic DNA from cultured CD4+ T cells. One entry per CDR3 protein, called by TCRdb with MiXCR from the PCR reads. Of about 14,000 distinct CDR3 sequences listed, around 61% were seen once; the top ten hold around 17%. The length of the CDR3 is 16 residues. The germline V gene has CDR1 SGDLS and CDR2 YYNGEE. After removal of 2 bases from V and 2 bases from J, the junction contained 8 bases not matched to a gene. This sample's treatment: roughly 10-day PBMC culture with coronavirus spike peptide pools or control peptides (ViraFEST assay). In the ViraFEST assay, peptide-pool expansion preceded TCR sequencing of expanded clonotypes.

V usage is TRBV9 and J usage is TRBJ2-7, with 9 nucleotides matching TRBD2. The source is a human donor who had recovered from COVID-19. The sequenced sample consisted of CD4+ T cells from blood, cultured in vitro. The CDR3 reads CASSVGGGRGAYEQYF. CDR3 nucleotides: TGTGCCAGCAGCGTGGGAGGCGGGAGGGGAGCCTACGAGCAGTACTTC.